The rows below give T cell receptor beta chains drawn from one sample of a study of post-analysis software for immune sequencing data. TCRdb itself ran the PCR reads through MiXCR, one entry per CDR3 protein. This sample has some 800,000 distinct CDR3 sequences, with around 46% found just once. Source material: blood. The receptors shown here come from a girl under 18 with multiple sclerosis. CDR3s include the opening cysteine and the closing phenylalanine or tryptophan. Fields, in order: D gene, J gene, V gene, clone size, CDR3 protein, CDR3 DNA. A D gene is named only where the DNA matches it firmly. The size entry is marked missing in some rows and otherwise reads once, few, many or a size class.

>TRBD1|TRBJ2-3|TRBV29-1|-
CSVEDRRGRSDTQYF
TGCAGCGTTGAGGACCGAAGGGGGCGAAGCGATACGCAGTATTTT
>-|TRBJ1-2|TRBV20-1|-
CSARVSGSNYGYTF
TGCAGTGCTAGAGTCTCGGGTTCTAACTATGGCTACACCTTC
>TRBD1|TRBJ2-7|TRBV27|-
CASSDRQGLIPYEQYF
TGTGCCAGCAGTGATCGACAGGGCTTGATCCCCTACGAGCAGTACTTC
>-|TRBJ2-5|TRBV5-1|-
CASSLRGQSIGETQYF
TGCGCCAGCAGCTTGAGAGGACAGTCTATAGGGGAGACCCAGTACTTC
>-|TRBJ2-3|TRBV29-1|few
CSVGVISSDTQYF
TGCAGCGTTGGCGTCATTTCGTCAGATACGCAGTATTTT
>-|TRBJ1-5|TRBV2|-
CASSDWPRQSNQPQHF
TGTGCCAGCAGTGATTGGCCCCGGCAGAGCAATCAGCCCCAGCATTTT
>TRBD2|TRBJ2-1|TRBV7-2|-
CASSSKREPRDEQFF
TGTGCCAGCAGCTCAAAGCGGGAGCCGAGGGATGAGCAGTTCTTC
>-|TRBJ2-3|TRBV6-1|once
CASVAGSTDTQYF
TGTGCCAGCGTGGCAGGGAGCACAGATACGCAGTATTTT
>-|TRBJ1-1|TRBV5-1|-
CASSFLGRGTDTEAFF
TGCGCCAGCAGCTTCTTGGGGCGGGGGACGGACACTGAAGCTTTCTTT
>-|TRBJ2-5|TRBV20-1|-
CSASQGSQYQETQYF
TGCAGTGCTTCCCAGGGCAGCCAGTACCAAGAGACCCAGTACTTC
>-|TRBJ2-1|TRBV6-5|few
CASSYSEPDPYNEQFF
TGTGCCAGCAGTTACTCGGAGCCGGACCCTTACAATGAGCAGTTCTTC
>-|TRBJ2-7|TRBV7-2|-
CASSLPGIYEQYF
TGTGCCAGCAGCCTACCGGGCATCTACGAGCAGTACTTC
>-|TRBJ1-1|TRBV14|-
CASSQDIGPLNTEAFF
TGTGCCAGCAGCCAAGATATCGGACCGCTTAACACTGAAGCTTTCTTT
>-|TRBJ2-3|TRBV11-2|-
CASSPPGLTSTDTQYF
TGTGCCAGCAGCCCGCCGGGACTCACTAGCACAGATACGCAGTATTTT
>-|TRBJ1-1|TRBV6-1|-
CASSQILPGTTTRTEAFF
TGTGCCAGCAGTCAAATCTTACCCGGGACAACTACAAGGACTGAAGCTTTCTTT
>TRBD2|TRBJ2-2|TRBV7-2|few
CASSLALWRESNTGELFF
TGTGCCAGCAGCTTAGCGTTGTGGCGGGAGTCGAACACCGGGGAGCTGTTTTTT
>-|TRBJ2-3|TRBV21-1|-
CASSKEKEPSGKERDTDTQYF
TGTGCCAGCAGCAAAGAGAAGGAGCCTAGCGGGAAGGAGCGTGACACAGATACGCAGTATTTT
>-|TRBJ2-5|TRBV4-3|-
CASHLGSEQGETQYF
TGCGCCAGCCACTTAGGGTCCGAACAAGGAGAGACCCAGTACTTC
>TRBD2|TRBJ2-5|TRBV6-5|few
CASSYGASGSGETQYF
TGTGCCAGCAGTTACGGTGCTAGCGGGAGTGGTGAGACCCAGTACTTC
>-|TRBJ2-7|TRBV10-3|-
CAISSVIRDEQYF
TGTGCCATCAGTTCGGTGATTAGGGACGAGCAGTACTTC
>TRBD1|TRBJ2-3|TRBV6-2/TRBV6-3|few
CASSYRDRLTDTQYF
TGTGCCAGCAGTTACCGGGACAGACTCACAGATACGCAGTATTTT
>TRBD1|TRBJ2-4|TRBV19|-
CASSSARDSDIQYF
TGTGCCAGTAGTTCCGCCCGGGACAGCGACATTCAGTACTTC
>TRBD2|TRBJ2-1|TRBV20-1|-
CSAQQLATNNEQFF
TGCAGTGCCCAGCAACTAGCGACGAACAATGAGCAGTTCTTC
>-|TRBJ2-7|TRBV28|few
CASRTGAPYEQYF
TGTGCCAGCAGAACCGGGGCCCCCTACGAGCAGTACTTC
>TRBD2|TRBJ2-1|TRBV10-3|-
CAIGGGNEQFF
TGTGCCATCGGGGGAGGGAACGAGCAGTTCTTC
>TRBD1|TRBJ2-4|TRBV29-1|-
CSGLETGDQYF
TGCAGCGGCCTGGAGACAGGGGACCAGTACTTC
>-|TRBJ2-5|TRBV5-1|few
CASSPGRESKETQYF
TGCGCCAGCAGCCCCGGCAGGGAGAGCAAGGAGACCCAGTACTTC
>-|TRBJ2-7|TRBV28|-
CASSLPGQLPTYEQYF
TGTGCCAGCAGTTTACCAGGACAACTACCAACCTACGAGCAGTACTTC